Included here is one TCR beta chain sequence, with context. No antigen is known for it. Vbeta (60) and Jbeta (13) primers were used in the PCR. The assay was immunoSEQ multiplex PCR, and TCRdb's table has in-frame clones only and misses some. The table records approximately 100,000 clones, 74% of them present only once. This entry comes from a study of cytomegalovirus exposure and HLA in healthy donors. Regarding the study as a whole: The authors excluded some V segments, including TRBV6-2 and TRBV6-3, as indistinguishable. It was likely that a cluster of highly shared sequence variants was a sequencing artifact.

The CDR3 runs to 13 residues. The germline V gene has CDR1 SNHLY and CDR2 FYNNEI. The ends were cut back, 6 bases at V and 5 bases at J, with 13 bases in the middle. Healthy bone marrow donors supplied every sample. The sequencing sample was made of PBMCs. The TCR was taken from a human donor in good health. The V call is TRBV2, the J call TRBJ1-2; D is unclear. In DNA, the CDR3 is TGTGCCAGCAGGATGGAGGTTCATTATGGCTACACCTTC. It yields the protein CASRMEVHYGYTF.